This TCR beta chain was retrieved from a study of T-cell reconstitution after alpha-beta-depleted transplantation in children. The study's findings and limits: Expanded graft clones numbering several hundred reportedly gave rise to alpha-beta T cells about two months after transplant.

Concerning this clonotype itself: The target antigen is unknown.

This sample's TCRbeta library carried unique molecular identifier barcodes. TCRdb fed the PCR reads into MiXCR, producing one record per CDR3 protein. This table holds 600,000 or so distinct CDR3 sequences, more than 20% found once. The CDR3 loop spans 15 amino acids. The V end lost 3 bases, the J end lost 6 bases, and 17 bases lay between the germline ends. The rearrangement uses TRBV12-3 or TRBV12-4 and TRBJ1-1; D ambiguous. The source is a boy younger than two who had a stem cell transplant for acute myeloid leukemia, so the T cells may come from the graft donor. The material was PBMCs, mostly from graft donor cells, obtained 360 days after TCRalphabeta/CD19-depleted stem cell transplant. CDR3 amino acids: CASSFRREGSSEAFF. The CDR3 DNA follows: TGTGCCAGCAGTTTTAGAAGGGAGGGCTCCTCTGAAGCTTTCTTT.